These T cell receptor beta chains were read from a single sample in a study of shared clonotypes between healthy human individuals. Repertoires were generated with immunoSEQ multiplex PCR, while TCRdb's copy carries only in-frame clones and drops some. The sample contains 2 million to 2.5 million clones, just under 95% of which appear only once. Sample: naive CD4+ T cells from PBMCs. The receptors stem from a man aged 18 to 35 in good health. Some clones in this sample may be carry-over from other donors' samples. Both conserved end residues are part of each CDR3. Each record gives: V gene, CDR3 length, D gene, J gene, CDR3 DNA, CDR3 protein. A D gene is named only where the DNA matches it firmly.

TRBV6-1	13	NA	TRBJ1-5	TGTGCCAGCAGTGGAGGAATTAATCAGCCCCAGCATTTT	CASSGGINQPQHF
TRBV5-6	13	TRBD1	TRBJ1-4	TGTGCCAGCAACCCGACAGGGGGTGAAAAACTGTTTTTT	CASNPTGGEKLFF
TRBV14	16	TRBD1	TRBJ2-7	TGTGCCAGCAGCCATCACCCGGGACAGGGGAGCTACGAGCAGTACTTC	CASSHHPGQGSYEQYF
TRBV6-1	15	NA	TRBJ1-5	TGTGCCAGCAGTGGACAAGATGGTGTCAATCAGCCCCAGCATTTT	CASSGQDGVNQPQHF
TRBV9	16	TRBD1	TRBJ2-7	TGTGCCAGCAGCCTAACCGGGACAGGGGGTAGCCACGAGCAGTACTTC	CASSLTGTGGSHEQYF
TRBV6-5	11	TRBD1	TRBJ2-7	TGTGCCAGCAGTAACCGGGACAGGCAGTACTTC	CASSNRDRQYF
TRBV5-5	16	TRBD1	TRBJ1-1	TGTGCCAGCAGCGGTGGGACAGGGAGTTTGCACACTGAAGCTTTCTTT	CASSGGTGSLHTEAFF
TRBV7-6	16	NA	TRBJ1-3	TGTGCCAGCAGCAACTCACCCTTAAGGTCTGGAAACACCATATATTTT	CASSNSPLRSGNTIYF
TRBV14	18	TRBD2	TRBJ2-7	TGTGCCAGCAGCCAGGCCCAAGGACTAGCGGGGTTCTCCTACGAGCAGTACTTC	CASSQAQGLAGFSYEQYF
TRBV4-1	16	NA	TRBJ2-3	TGCGCCAGCAGCCAAGACTCTAGCTTTGGTACAGATACGCAGTATTTT	CASSQDSSFGTDTQYF